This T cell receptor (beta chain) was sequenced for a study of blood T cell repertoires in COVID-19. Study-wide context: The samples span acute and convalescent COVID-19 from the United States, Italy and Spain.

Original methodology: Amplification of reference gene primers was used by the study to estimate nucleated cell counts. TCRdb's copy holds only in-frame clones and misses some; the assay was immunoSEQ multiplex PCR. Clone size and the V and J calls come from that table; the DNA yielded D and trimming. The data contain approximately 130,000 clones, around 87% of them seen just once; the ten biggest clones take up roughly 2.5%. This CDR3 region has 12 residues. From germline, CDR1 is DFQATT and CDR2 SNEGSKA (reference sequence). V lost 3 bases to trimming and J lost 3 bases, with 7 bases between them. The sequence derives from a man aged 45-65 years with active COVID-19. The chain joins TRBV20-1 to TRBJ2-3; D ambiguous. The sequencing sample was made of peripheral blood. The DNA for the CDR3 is TGCAGTGCTAGTCTCAGAACAGATACGCAGTATTTT. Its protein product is CSASLRTDTQYF.